This TCR beta chain was sequenced in a study of blood T cells in healthy people across ages. Turning to the study itself: Every two T cells gave about one barcoded beta molecule via template switching.

The use of a sample-barcoded 5' primer and a J-beta primer mix characterized a second PCR of roughly 6 to 12 cycles. MiXCR, applied by TCRdb to the 5' RACE reads, yields one record per CDR3 protein. This table has 790,000 or so distinct CDR3 sequences, roughly 46% appearing once. There are a few counts of this clonotype. Donors gave about 10 milliliters of peripheral blood apiece. The germline V gene has CDR1 MGHRA and CDR2 YSYEKL. The length of the CDR3 is 14 residues. Trimming shortened V by 8 bases and J by 0 bases, and 13 bases separated the two germline ends. The chain couples TRBV4-1 to TRBJ1-1; no clear D. Sample: blood. The receptor comes from a man older than 75 in good health. This CDR3 is CASERKEVNTEAFF. DNA for the CDR3: TGCGCCAGCGAACGGAAGGAGGTGAACACTGAAGCTTTCTTT.